This T cell receptor (beta chain) stems from a study of OX40 agonist ivuxolimab in advanced cancers. Study-wide context: Patients were treated with intravenous ivuxolimab, dosed at 0.01 to 10 mg/kg and infused every 2 weeks. Dose-escalation patients were diagnosed with hepatocellular carcinoma, melanoma, renal cell cancer or head and neck cancer.

Blood sampling was done at baseline, cycle 4 day 1, and cycle 7 day 1. The J segment lost 6 bases and the V segment lost 3 bases, leaving 9 bases of the junction unmatched. The CDR3 is 17 residues long. CDR1 is LNHNV, CDR2 YYDKDF, per germline (reference sequence). Only one count was recorded for this clone. Its antigen is as yet unknown. Here immunoSEQ multiplex PCR was the method, and the copy in TCRdb shows in-frame clones only, minus some. Of approximately 50,000 clones listed, 70% to 80% are singletons. General observations from the study: Expanded clones were, on average, more numerous in CD8+ T cells than in CD4+.

The receptor's source is an adult with an advanced solid tumor such as melanoma, head and neck, liver or kidney cancer. The source material was CD4+ or CD8+ T cells sorted from blood, sampled in a trial of the OX40 agonist ivuxolimab. The chain carries TRBV15 and TRBJ2-2; TRBD1 matches 11 bases. The CDR3 is CATSRLSGQGGPGELFF. The CDR3 DNA follows: TGTGCCACCAGCAGGTTATCGGGACAGGGGGGTCCCGGGGAGCTGTTTTTT. Full variable domain (remainder filled in from reference TRBV15 and TRBJ2-2): DAMVIQNPRYQVTQFGKPVTLSCSQTLNHNVMYWYQQKSSQAPKLLFHYYDKDFNNEADTPDNFQSRRPNTSFCFLDIRSPGLGDTAMYLCATSRLSGQGGPGELFFGEGSRLTVL.